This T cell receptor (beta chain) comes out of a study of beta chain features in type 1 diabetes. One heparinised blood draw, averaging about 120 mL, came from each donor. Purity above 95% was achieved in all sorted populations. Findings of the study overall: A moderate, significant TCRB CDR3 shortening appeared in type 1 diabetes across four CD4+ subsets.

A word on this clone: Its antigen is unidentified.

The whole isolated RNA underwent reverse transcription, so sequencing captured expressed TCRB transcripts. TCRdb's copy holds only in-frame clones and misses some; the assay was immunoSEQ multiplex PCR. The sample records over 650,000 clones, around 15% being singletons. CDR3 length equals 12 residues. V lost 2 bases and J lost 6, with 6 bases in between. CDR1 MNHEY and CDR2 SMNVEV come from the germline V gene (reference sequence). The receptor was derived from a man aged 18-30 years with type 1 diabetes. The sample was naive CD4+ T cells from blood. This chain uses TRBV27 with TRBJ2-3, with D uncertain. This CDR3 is CASSLLGDTQYF. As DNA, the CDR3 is TGTGCCAGCAGTTTACTGGGGGATACGCAGTATTTT.